This T cell receptor beta chain was captured in a study of T cell responses to AZD1222 COVID-19 vaccine. The germline CDR1 and CDR2 sequences are MNHEY and SVGEGT. The CDR3 is 14 residues long. V was trimmed by 3 bases and J by 2 bases, leaving 11 bases between them. The sample holds a few counts of this clone. TCRdb's copy holds only in-frame clones and misses some; the assay was immunoSEQ multiplex PCR. The sample records roughly 100,000 clones, more than 85% being singletons. Sequenced here: peripheral blood, sampled on day 0 of AZD1222 vaccination. This chain links TRBV6-2 or TRBV6-3 with TRBJ2-7; no firm D call. The clonotype comes from an adult in good health. In DNA form, the CDR3 reads TGTGCCAGCAGTTATGGGCCAGGAACCTACGAGCAGTACTTC. As protein: CASSYGPGTYEQYF.